The 20 T cell receptor beta chains below all came from one sample that was sequenced in a study of CD8 T cells in Susac syndrome. Random hexamers were used to reverse transcribe the RNA input (about 0.5 to 1 ug). TCRdb ran MiXCR on the immunoSEQ multiplex PCR reads and lists one entry per CDR3 protein. This sample has under 150,000 distinct CDR3 sequences; around 94% occur once, and the top ten carry 0.095% to 0.15%. Sequencing was performed on CD4+ T cells from PBMCs. These receptors all come from a human donor with multiple sclerosis.

The chain has TRBV5-1 and TRBJ1-1, with a tentative D call TRBD1 (5 bases). Trimming removed 1 base from V and 4 bases from J, with 14 bases in between. CDR1 and CDR2 (germline): SGHRS, YFSETQ. The CDR3 has 15 amino acids. The CDR3 sequence: CASSLQVGASTEAFF. DNA for the CDR3: TGCGCCAGCAGCTTGCAAGTTGGGGCCAGCACTGAAGCTTTCTTT.

The rearrangement uses TRBV3-1 and TRBJ1-1; 7 bases match TRBD1. The CDR3 covers 14 residues. Germline V gene sequence: CDR1 LGHDT, CDR2 YNNKEL (reference sequence). Trimming removed 4 bases from V and 8 bases from J; junction bases left unmatched: 10. CDR3 amino acids: CASSPPGGAFEAFF. CDR3 nucleotide sequence: TGTGCCAGCAGCCCGCCAGGGGGGGCTTTCGAAGCTTTCTTT.

The V and J genes are TRBV5-1 and TRBJ2-1; 9 bases fit TRBD2. The V and J ends lost 1 base and 5 bases, in that order; junction bases with no gene match: 4. This CDR3 comprises 15 residues. Germline V gene lookup returns CDR1 SGHRS and CDR2 YFSETQ. In DNA form, the CDR3 reads TGCGCCAGCAGCTTGTTGGCTAGCGGGAACAATGAGCAGTTCTTC. Protein sequence: CASSLLASGNNEQFF.

The chain links TRBV12-5 to TRBJ1-5; no definite D call. V lost 5 bases to trimming and J lost 4 bases, with 3 bases between them. This CDR3 spans 11 amino acids. CDR1 is LGHNT and CDR2 is FRNRAP in the germline V gene. CDR3 protein: CASGPNQPQHF. CDR3 coding DNA: TGTGCTAGTGGTCCTAATCAGCCCCAGCATTTT.

The gene calls are TRBV19 and TRBJ2-2; a weak D match, TRBD2 (6 bases). The CDR3 is 15 amino acids. Trimming cost V 3 bases and J 5 bases, with 13 bases left between them. Per the germline V gene, CDR1 is LNHDA and CDR2 is SQIVND (reference sequence). The CDR3 DNA is TGTGCCAGTAGTATCCCGGTGCGGGATACCGGGGAGCTGTTTTTT. This codes for CASSIPVRDTGELFF.

The CDR3 loop reads CASSPTEDTQYF. CDR3 bases: TGTGCCAGCAGCCCGACGGAAGATACGCAGTATTTT. The chain couples TRBV6-2 or TRBV6-3 to TRBJ2-3; D gene ambiguous. Trimming stripped 6 bases from V and 5 bases from J, with 9 bases between. The germline gives CDR1 MNHEY, CDR2 SVGEGT. The CDR3 loop spans 12 amino acids.

V and J are TRBV19 and TRBJ1-4, with 7 bases matching TRBD1. V lost 5 bases and J lost 5; bases outside the gene matches: 14. The CDR3 is 17 residues long. The germline CDR1 and CDR2 sequences are LNHDA and SQIVND (reference sequence). For the CDR3, the DNA is TGTGCCAGTAGTTCCGCCGGCGGGACAGCGCGAAATGAAAAACTGTTTTTT. Translation: CASSSAGGTARNEKLFF.

V and J are TRBV7-2 and TRBJ2-2, with a possible D match to TRBD1 (5 bases). V lost 9 bases to trimming and J lost 1 base, with 9 bases between them. The germline gives CDR1 SGHTA, CDR2 FQGNSA. The CDR3 has 13 amino acids. The CDR3 DNA reads as TGTGCCAGTTCCCAGGGGAACACCGGGGAGCTGTTTTTT. Translating gives CASSQGNTGELFF.

J is TRBJ1-3 and V is TRBV9, with D maybe TRBD1 (5 bases). Trimming took 4 bases from V and 4 from J, leaving 18 bases between them. Germline CDR1 reads SGDLS; CDR2 reads YYNGEE. This CDR3 region has 16 residues. CDR3 bases: TGTGCCAGCAGCCGGGTTGAGGGGATCAACGGAAACACCATATATTTT. As protein: CASSRVEGINGNTIYF.

The table lists this clonotype with a few counts. The chain couples TRBV3-1 to TRBJ1-1; D remains ambiguous. V was trimmed by 3 bases and J by 4 bases, leaving 9 bases between them. The CDR3 has 13 amino acids. Germline V gene sequence: CDR1 LGHDT, CDR2 YNNKEL (reference sequence). CDR3 sequence reads: CASSQGLGTEAFF. In DNA form, the CDR3 reads TGTGCCAGCAGCCAGGGTTTGGGCACTGAAGCTTTCTTT.

V is TRBV15 and J is TRBJ1-5, with D unresolved. The CDR3 totals 16 residues. In germline, CDR1 is LNHNV, CDR2 YYDKDF (reference sequence). Trimming removed 5 bases from V and 0 bases from J, with 14 bases in between. CDR3 nucleotides: TGTGCCACCAGCCCCCGGGAGCGTTATAGCAATCAGCCCCAGCATTTT. It encodes CATSPRERYSNQPQHF. Full variable domain (rest looked up from reference TRBV15 and TRBJ1-5): DAMVIQNPRYQVTQFGKPVTLSCSQTLNHNVMYWYQQKSSQAPKLLFHYYDKDFNNEADTPDNFQSRRPNTSFCFLDIRSPGLGDTAMYLCATSPRERYSNQPQHFGDGTRLSIL.

This clonotype is a singleton in its sample. The chain has TRBV7-9 and TRBJ1-4, with 8 bases lining up with TRBD1. This CDR3 spans 15 amino acids. V gave up 5 bases and J gave up 2 bases; unmatched junction bases: 4. Germline CDR1 and CDR2: SEHNR and FQNEAQ (reference sequence). The CDR3 DNA reads TGTGCCAGCAGCACTTACAGGGGGACTAATGAAAAACTGTTTTTT. Its translation: CASSTYRGTNEKLFF. Full variable domain (missing parts from reference TRBV7-9 and TRBJ1-4): DTGVSQNPRHKITKRGQNVTFRCDPISEHNRLYWYRQTLGQGPEFLTYFQNEAQLEKSRLLSDRFSAERPKGSFSTLEIQRTEQGDSAMYLCASSTYRGTNEKLFFGSGTQLSVL.

This chain uses TRBV14 with TRBJ2-1; D uncertain. Germline-derived CDR1 and CDR2 are SGHDN and FVKESK. Trimming left V 4 bases short and J 3 bases short, with 7 bases between. The CDR3 runs 13 residues. CDR3 sequence: CASSPWLYNEQFF. The CDR3 DNA sequence: TGTGCCAGCAGCCCGTGGCTCTACAATGAGCAGTTCTTC.

The chain combines TRBV20-1 with TRBJ2-1; 9 bases are a match to TRBD2. The V gene's germline CDR1 is DFQATT and CDR2 SNEGSKA (reference sequence). The CDR3 is 14 residues long. The V gene end was trimmed by 6 bases and the J gene end by 2 bases; junction bases not matched to a gene: 5. This chain's CDR3 is CSASSGSPYNEQFF. The CDR3 coding sequence is TGCAGTGCCAGTAGCGGGAGTCCCTACAATGAGCAGTTCTTC.

The V gene is TRBV29-1, the J gene TRBJ1-2; D uncertain. The length of the CDR3 is 11 residues. CDR1 is SQVTM, CDR2 ANQGSEA, per germline. V dropped 1 base and J dropped 8 bases, with 8 bases sitting between them. The CDR3 spells CSVEGNGGYTF. CDR3 DNA: TGCAGCGTTGAAGGGAATGGCGGCTACACCTTC.

The chain is built from TRBV5-1 and TRBJ2-3, with D tentatively TRBD2 (6 bases). The ends were cut back, 4 bases at V and 1 base at J, with 13 bases in the middle. The V gene's germline CDR1 is SGHRS and CDR2 YFSETQ. The CDR3 runs to 15 residues. The CDR3 is CASSQAGGGTDTQYF. The CDR3 coding sequence is TGCGCCAGCAGCCAAGCCGGGGGAGGCACAGATACGCAGTATTTT.

The chain uses TRBV29-1 and TRBJ2-7; weak D call: TRBD2 (5 bases). Trimming pared 8 bases from V and 2 bases from J, leaving 16 bases between. The CDR3 has 13 amino acids. In germline, CDR1 is SQVTM, CDR2 ANQGSEA. CDR3 bases: TGCAGCACGGTGTGGAGGAGCACCTACGAGCAGTACTTC. This encodes CSTVWRSTYEQYF.

This chain links TRBV9 with TRBJ1-2; D gene ambiguous. V dropped 0 bases and J dropped 4 bases, with 10 bases sitting between them. The CDR3 length is 14 residues. CDR1 is SGDLS and CDR2 is YYNGEE in the germline V gene. This CDR3 is CASSVVDGTYGYTF. The DNA of the CDR3 is TGTGCCAGCAGCGTAGTTGACGGAACCTATGGCTACACCTTC.

The V call is TRBV6-6, the J call TRBJ2-6, with 10 bases that match TRBD1. Germline assignment: CDR1 MNHNY and CDR2 SVGAGI (reference sequence). The CDR3 runs 16 residues. The trim removed 6 bases at V and 0 bases at J, leaving 2 bases unmatched. The CDR3 sequence is CASRDRGGSGANVLTF. The CDR3 region has the DNA TGTGCCAGCAGGGACAGGGGGGGCTCTGGGGCCAACGTCCTGACTTTC.

The chain has TRBV18 and TRBJ2-1, with D perhaps TRBD2 (5 bases). The CDR3 covers 13 residues. Trimming removed 0 bases at V and 7 bases at J, with 7 bases between. Germline V gene lookup returns CDR1 KGHSH and CDR2 LQKENI. CDR3 residues: CASSPPGENEQFF. The CDR3 region has the DNA TGTGCCAGCTCACCACCGGGAGAAAATGAGCAGTTCTTC.